The rows below give T cell receptor beta chains drawn from one sample of a study of esophageal squamous cell carcinoma under preoperative chemotherapy. In TCRdb, the PCR reads were re-called with MiXCR into one record per CDR3 protein. The sample lists 34,000 or so distinct CDR3 sequences; approximately 55% were seen once. The specimen was collected from a patient given preoperative chemotherapy. These receptors came from a human donor with esophageal squamous cell carcinoma. The donor label of this sample is uncertain. Each CDR3 is given with its conserved first and last residue. Each record gives: clone size, V gene, CDR3 protein. Size is omitted from some rows. Given values are once, few, many or a class for expanded clones.

- | TRBV6-1 | CAGSGGRAHETQYF
- | TRBV7-2 | CASSLVGGSNQPQHF
- | TRBV7-8 | CASAGLAGGAQETQYF
many | TRBV12-3/TRBV12-4 | CASARAGEQYF
many | TRBV6-2/TRBV6-3 | CASSSRDSVWFVGYNEQFF
few | TRBV7-6 | CARSGGGDQDTQYF
once | TRBV28 | CASSYITPPRGVGEVTGELYF
medium-sized | TRBV7-6 | CASSLGSSGGQDTQYF
- | TRBV10-3 | CAISESHYGYTF
once | TRBV12-3/TRBV12-4 | CACSTTGLGAKNTQYF
many | TRBV12-3/TRBV12-4 | CASSLLNYGYTF
many | TRBV6-6 | CASSSMGVKNIQYF
- | TRBV7-2 | CASSLAGVGGRDKETQYF
- | TRBV20-1 | CSARVSGRAEQFF
- | TRBV7-2 | CASRLEVANTGELFF
- | TRBV23-1 | CASGPKDRSNTQYF